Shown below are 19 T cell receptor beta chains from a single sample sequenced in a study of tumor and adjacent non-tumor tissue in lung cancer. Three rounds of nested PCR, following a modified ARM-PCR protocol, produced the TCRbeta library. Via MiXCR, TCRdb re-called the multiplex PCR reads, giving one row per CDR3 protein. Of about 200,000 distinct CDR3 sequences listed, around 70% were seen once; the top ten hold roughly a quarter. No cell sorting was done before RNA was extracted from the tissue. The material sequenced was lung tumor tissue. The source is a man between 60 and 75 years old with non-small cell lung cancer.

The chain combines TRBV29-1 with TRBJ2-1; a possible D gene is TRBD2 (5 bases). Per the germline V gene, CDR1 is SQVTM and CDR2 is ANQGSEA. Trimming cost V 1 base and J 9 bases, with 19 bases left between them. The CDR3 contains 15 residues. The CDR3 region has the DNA TGCAGCGTTGAAGGTCGGCAGGTGAAGGAGGTTGAGCAGTTCTTC. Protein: CSVEGRQVKEVEQFF.

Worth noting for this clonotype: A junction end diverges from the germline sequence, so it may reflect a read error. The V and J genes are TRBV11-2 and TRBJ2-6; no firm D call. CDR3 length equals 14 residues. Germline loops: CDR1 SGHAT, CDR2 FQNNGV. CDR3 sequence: CASSHISVTNILTF. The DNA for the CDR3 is TGTGCCAGCAGTCATATCTCTGTGACCAACATCCTGACTTTC.

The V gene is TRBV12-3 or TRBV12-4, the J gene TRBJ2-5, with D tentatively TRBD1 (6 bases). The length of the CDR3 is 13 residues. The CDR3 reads CTGSIQGRETQYF. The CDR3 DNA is TGTACCGGCAGTATACAGGGCAGAGAGACCCAGTACTTC.

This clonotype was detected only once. The chain's CDR3 is CSARGTGGPSSEKLFF. For the CDR3, the DNA is TGCAGTGCTAGAGGGACAGGGGGCCCCTCGAGTGAAAAACTGTTTTTT. The rearrangement uses TRBV20-1 and TRBJ1-4; 11 bases map to TRBD1. The CDR3 is 16 residues long. Unmatched junction bases numbered 8, after V lost 1 base and J lost 7 bases. Germline V gives CDR1 DFQATT, CDR2 SNEGSKA (reference sequence).

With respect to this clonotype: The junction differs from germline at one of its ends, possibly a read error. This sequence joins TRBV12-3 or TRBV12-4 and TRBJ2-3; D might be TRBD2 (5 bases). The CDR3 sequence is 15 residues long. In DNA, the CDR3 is TGTGCCAGCAGACCGGGGATCCCTAGCACAGATATGCAGTATTTT. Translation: CASRPGIPSTDMQYF.

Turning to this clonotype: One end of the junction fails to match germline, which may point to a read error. CDR3 amino acids: CATSLDPGPVYEQFF. CDR3 DNA sequence: TGTGCCACCAGCTTAGATCCAGGGCCGGTATATGAGCAGTTCTTC. The rearrangement joins TRBV11-2 to TRBJ2-1; D is perhaps TRBD1 (5 bases). Germline-derived CDR1 and CDR2 are SGHAT and FQNNGV. There are 15 residues in the CDR3.

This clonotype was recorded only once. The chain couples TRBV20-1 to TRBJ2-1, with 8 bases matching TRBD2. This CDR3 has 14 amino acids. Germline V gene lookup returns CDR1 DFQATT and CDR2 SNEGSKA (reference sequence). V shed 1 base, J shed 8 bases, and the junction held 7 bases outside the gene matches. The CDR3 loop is CSARGSSGSYEQFF. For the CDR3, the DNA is TGCAGTGCTAGAGGGTCTAGCGGGTCCTATGAGCAGTTCTTC.

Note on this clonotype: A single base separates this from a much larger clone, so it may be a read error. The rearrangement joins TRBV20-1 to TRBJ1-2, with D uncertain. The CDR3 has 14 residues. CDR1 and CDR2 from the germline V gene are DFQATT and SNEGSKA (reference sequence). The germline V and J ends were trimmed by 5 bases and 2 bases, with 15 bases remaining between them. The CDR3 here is CSASVTRFNYGYTF. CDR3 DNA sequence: TGCAGTGCTTCGGTCACGAGATTCAACTATGGCTACACCTTC.

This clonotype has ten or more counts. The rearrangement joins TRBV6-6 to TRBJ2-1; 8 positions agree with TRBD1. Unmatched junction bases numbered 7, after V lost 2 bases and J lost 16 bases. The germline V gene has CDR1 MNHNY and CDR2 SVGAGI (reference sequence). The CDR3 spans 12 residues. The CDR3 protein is CASSYGQGIIFF. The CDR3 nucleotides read TGTGCCAGCAGTTACGGACAGGGCATAATATTCTTC.

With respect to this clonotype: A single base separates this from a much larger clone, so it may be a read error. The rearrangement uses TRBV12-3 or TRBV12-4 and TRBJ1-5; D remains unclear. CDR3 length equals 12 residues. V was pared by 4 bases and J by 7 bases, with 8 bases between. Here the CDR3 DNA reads TGTGCCAGCAGTTCCCTAATCCAGCCCCAGCATTTT. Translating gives CASSSLIQPQHF.

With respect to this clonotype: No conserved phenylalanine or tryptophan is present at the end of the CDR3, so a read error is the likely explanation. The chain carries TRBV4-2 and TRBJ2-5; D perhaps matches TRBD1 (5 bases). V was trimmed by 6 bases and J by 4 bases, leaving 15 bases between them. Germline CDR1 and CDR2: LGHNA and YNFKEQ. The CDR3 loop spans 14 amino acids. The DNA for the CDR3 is TGTGCCAGCAGTGTTGGACATGGTTTAGAGACCCAGTACTTA. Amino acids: CASSVGHGLETQYL.

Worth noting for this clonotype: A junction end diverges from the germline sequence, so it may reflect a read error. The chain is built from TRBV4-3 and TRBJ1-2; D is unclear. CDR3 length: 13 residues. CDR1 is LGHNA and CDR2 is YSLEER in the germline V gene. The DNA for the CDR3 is TGCGTCAGCAGCCCCTCTGGGGAAGGTGGCTACACCTTC. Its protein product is CVSSPSGEGGYTF.

In nucleotides, the CDR3 is TGTGCCAGCACGCAGCTGGGATTAGAGACCCAGTACTTC. This gives the protein CASTQLGLETQYF. V usage is TRBV11-2 and J usage is TRBJ2-5; D gene unclear. V dropped 7 bases and J dropped 4 bases, with 13 bases sitting between them. Germline V gene data show CDR1 as SGHAT and CDR2 as FQNNGV. The CDR3 has 13 residues.

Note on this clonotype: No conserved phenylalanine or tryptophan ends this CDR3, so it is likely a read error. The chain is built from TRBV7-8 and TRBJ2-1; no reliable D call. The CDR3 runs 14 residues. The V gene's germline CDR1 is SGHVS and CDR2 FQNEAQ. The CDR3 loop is CASSLGTFANQQFL. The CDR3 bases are TGTGCCAGCAGCTTAGGGACCTTCGCCAATCAGCAGTTCTTG.

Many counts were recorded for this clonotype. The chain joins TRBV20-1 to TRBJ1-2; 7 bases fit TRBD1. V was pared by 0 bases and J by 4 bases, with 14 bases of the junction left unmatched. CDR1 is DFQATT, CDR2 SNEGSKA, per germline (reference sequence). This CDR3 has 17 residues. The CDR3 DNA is TGCAGTGCTAGAGATCCCGGGACAGCCGACTCTGGCTATGGCTACACCTTC. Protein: CSARDPGTADSGYGYTF.

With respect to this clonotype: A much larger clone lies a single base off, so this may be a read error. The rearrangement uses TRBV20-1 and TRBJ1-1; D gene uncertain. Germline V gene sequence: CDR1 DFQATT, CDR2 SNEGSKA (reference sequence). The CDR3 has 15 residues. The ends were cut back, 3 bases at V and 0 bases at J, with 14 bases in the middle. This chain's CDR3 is CSARILEGMNTEAFF. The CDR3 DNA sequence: TGCAGTGCTAGGATTTTAGAAGGCATGAACACTGAAGCTTTCTTT.

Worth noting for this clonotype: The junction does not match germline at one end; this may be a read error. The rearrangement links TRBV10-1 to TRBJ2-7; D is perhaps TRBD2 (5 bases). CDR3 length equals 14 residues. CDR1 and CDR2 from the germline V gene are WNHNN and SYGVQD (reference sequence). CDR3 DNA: TGCGCCAGCAGACCAGCGGAAGGGCCCTACGAGCAGTATTTC. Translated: CASRPAEGPYEQYF.

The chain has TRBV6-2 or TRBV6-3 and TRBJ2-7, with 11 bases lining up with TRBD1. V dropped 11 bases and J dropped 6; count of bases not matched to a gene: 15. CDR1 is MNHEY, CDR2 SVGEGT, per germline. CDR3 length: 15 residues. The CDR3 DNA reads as TGTGCCTGCATCCCCCGGGGACAGGGGGGCGGCGAGCAGTACTTC. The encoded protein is CACIPRGQGGGEQYF.

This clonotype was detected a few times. This CDR3 reads CASSLSRRGLYNEQFF. The CDR3 DNA sequence: TGCGCCAGCAGCTTATCCCGGAGGGGCCTATACAATGAGCAGTTCTTC. The chain joins TRBV5-1 to TRBJ2-1; a possible D gene is TRBD2 (6 bases). Germline values: CDR1 SGHRS, CDR2 YFSETQ. The V end was cut by 2 bases, the J end by 4 bases, with 16 bases between. This CDR3 is built from 16 residues.